Presented here are 15 T cell receptor beta chains from one specimen sequenced in a study of spatial heterogeneity in lung cancer. Study-wide results and limits: Tumoral mutation counts were tracked by counts of expanded intratumoral alpha and beta TCRs.

TCRdb analysed the 5' RACE reads with MiXCR anew, one entry per CDR3 protein. The data contain about 100,000 distinct CDR3 sequences, around 4.8% of them singletons. No cognate antigen is known for these TCRs. Time point denoted: sample taken at primary tumor resection. The starting material was lung tumor tissue, obtained at surgery. The receptor set was obtained from a male donor with early-stage non-small cell lung cancer.

In its sample, this clonotype was seen a few times. The rearrangement links TRBV18 to TRBJ1-1; D uncertain. V lost 3 bases to trimming and J lost 6 bases, with 17 bases between them. Germline CDR1 KGHSH, CDR2 LQKENI. The CDR3 has 15 amino acids. CDR3 region: CASSPTEGVRAEAFF. The CDR3 DNA reads as TGTGCCAGCTCACCCACGGAAGGCGTGCGGGCTGAAGCTTTCTTT.

At least ten counts were recorded for this clonotype. DNA of the CDR3: TGCAGCGTTGCGGCAGGGTCCGGGGAGCTGTTTTTT. Translation: CSVAAGSGELFF. The rearrangement uses TRBV29-1 and TRBJ2-2; maybe TRBD1 (5 bases). V dropped 4 bases and J dropped 6 bases, with 9 bases sitting between them. The CDR3 totals 12 residues. CDR1 and CDR2 (germline): SQVTM, ANQGSEA.

This clonotype was picked up many times. The gene calls are TRBV11-2 and TRBJ2-5, with a tentative D call TRBD1 (5 bases). The CDR3 length is 15 residues. Germline V lookup: CDR1 SGHAT, CDR2 FQNNGV. The V end was cut by 7 bases, the J end by 3 bases, with 18 bases between. The CDR3 here is CASTPQGSAKETQYF. The CDR3 DNA is TGTGCCAGCACCCCTCAGGGCAGTGCAAAAGAGACCCAGTACTTC.

This clonotype was counted ten times or more. The chain joins TRBV7-9 to TRBJ2-5; unclear D gene. The germline V gene has CDR1 SEHNR and CDR2 FQNEAQ (reference sequence). Trimming removed 5 bases at V and 0 bases at J, with 10 bases between. The CDR3 totals 14 residues. CDR3 amino acids: CASSLRHNQETQYF. CDR3 DNA sequence: TGTGCCAGCAGCCTACGACACAACCAAGAGACCCAGTACTTC.

The rearrangement joins TRBV27 to TRBJ2-7, with no clear D. The ends were cut back, 4 bases at V and 0 bases at J, with 10 bases in the middle. The germline gives CDR1 MNHEY, CDR2 SMNVEV (reference sequence). The CDR3 has 14 amino acids. This chain's CDR3 is CASSWTVSSYEQYF. In nucleotides, the CDR3 is TGTGCCAGCAGTTGGACGGTTAGCTCCTACGAGCAGTACTTC.

This clonotype has at least ten counts. V usage is TRBV20-1 and J usage is TRBJ2-3, with 8 bases fitting TRBD2. CDR3 length equals 12 residues. Trimming took 3 bases from V and 6 from J; bases not matched to a gene: 2. The germline V gene encodes CDR1 DFQATT and CDR2 SNEGSKA (reference sequence). CDR3 DNA sequence: TGCAGTGCTAGGCGACTAGCGGATACGCAGTATTTT. This translates into CSARRLADTQYF.

This clonotype was detected many times. V is TRBV13 and J is TRBJ2-3, with 8 bases that match TRBD2. CDR3 length equals 14 residues. V gave up 6 bases and J gave up 3 bases; unmatched junction bases: 5. CDR1 and CDR2 from the germline V gene are PRHDT and FYEKMQ (reference sequence). CDR3: CASRPGLETDTQYF. DNA for the CDR3: TGTGCCAGCAGGCCGGGACTAGAAACAGATACGCAGTATTTT. Complete variable domain (other parts from reference TRBV13 and TRBJ2-3): AAGVIQSPRHLIKEKRETATLKCYPIPRHDTVYWYQQGPGQDPQFLISFYEKMQSDKGSIPDRFSAQQFSDYHSELNMSSLELGDSALYFCASRPGLETDTQYFGPGTRLTVL.

This clonotype was observed at least ten times. This rearrangement joins TRBV20-1 to TRBJ2-1, with 9 positions matching TRBD2. The CDR3 has 14 amino acids. With 4 bases clipped from V and 6 bases from J, the junction kept 7 bases outside the gene matches. The germline V gene encodes CDR1 DFQATT and CDR2 SNEGSKA (reference sequence). For the CDR3, the DNA is TGCAGTGCTACGCGGGAGGGCCGCGTCAATGAGCAGTTCTTC. Translation gives CSATREGRVNEQFF.

The V gene is TRBV7-2, the J gene TRBJ2-1, with no clear D. Germline values: CDR1 SGHTA, CDR2 FQGNSA. Trimming shortened V by 3 bases and J by 7 bases, and 13 bases separated the two germline ends. This CDR3 has 14 residues. The CDR3 DNA sequence: TGTGCCAGCAGCTTCCTCTCCGGTAGGAATGAGCAGTTCTTC. This gives the protein CASSFLSGRNEQFF.

In its sample, this clonotype was seen many times. The chain has TRBV20-1 and TRBJ1-5, with TRBD1 matching over 7 bases. The V gene end was trimmed by 2 bases and the J gene end by 3 bases; junction bases not matched to a gene: 4. This CDR3 is 14 amino acids long. Per germline, CDR1 DFQATT and CDR2 SNEGSKA (reference sequence). CDR3 DNA: TGCAGTGCTAGAAAACAGGGGCTCAATCAGCCCCAGCATTTT. Its protein product is CSARKQGLNQPQHF.

This clonotype has at least ten counts. The chain joins TRBV20-1 to TRBJ2-1, with 13 bases matching TRBD2. V gave up 1 base and J gave up 5 bases; unmatched junction bases: 11. The CDR3 contains 18 residues. Germline lookup yields CDR1 DFQATT and CDR2 SNEGSKA (reference sequence). CDR3 nucleotide sequence: TGCAGTGCTAGAGGGGGACTAGCGGGGCTGGGGCACCACAATGAGCAGTTCTTC. Protein product: CSARGGLAGLGHHNEQFF.

This clonotype was recorded at least ten times. This chain links TRBV10-3 with TRBJ2-1; D is tentatively TRBD1 or TRBD2 (5 bases each). V was shortened by 10 bases and J by 5 bases, with 15 bases between the two germline ends. This CDR3 is built from 13 residues. Germline lookup yields CDR1 ENHRY and CDR2 SYGVKD. The CDR3 nucleotides read TGTGCCAGCCACCGGGACCTTAACAATGAGCAGTTCTTC. It is translated as CASHRDLNNEQFF.

This clonotype was seen only a few times. The J gene is TRBJ2-3, the V gene TRBV4-2; 7 bases are a match to TRBD2. Trimming cost V 0 bases and J 5 bases; bases outside gene matches: 11. This CDR3 is 17 amino acids long. Germline values: CDR1 LGHNA, CDR2 YNFKEQ. CDR3: CASSQDRGRASGDTQYF. In nucleotides, the CDR3 is TGTGCCAGCAGCCAAGATCGAGGGAGGGCCTCCGGAGATACGCAGTATTTT.

This clonotype was counted at least ten times. J is TRBJ1-2 and V is TRBV6-1, with unresolved D. The length of the CDR3 is 13 residues. V was trimmed by 2 bases and J by 2 bases, leaving 6 bases between them. Germline CDR1 is MNHNS and CDR2 is SASEGT. The CDR3 spells CASSESQNYGYTF. For the CDR3, the DNA is TGTGCCAGCAGTGAATCCCAGAACTATGGCTACACCTTC.

There are many counts of this clonotype. The J gene is TRBJ2-3, the V gene TRBV7-2, with 14 bases lining up with TRBD2. J was trimmed by 4 bases and V by 5 bases; bases with no gene match: 8. The CDR3 runs to 17 residues. Germline loops: CDR1 SGHTA, CDR2 FQGNSA. CDR3 sequence (DNA): TGTGCCAGCAGCAAGAACCAGGGACTAGCGGGAGCAGATACGCAGTATTTT. It is translated as CASSKNQGLAGADTQYF.